Following are 20 T cell receptor beta chains from one sample sequenced in a study of T cells in Graves' hyperthyroidism and ophthalmopathy. RNA transcripts yielded amplified TCR beta CDR3 regions. Researchers ran a first-round RT-PCR on the TCR CDR3 using the HTBI primer set. TCRdb re-called the multiplex PCR reads with MiXCR, one entry per CDR3 protein. This sample yields approximately 640,000 distinct CDR3 sequences, of which about 17% are seen a single time; 3.8% belongs to the top ten. The sequenced material came from blood. Every receptor here comes from a woman aged 25 to 45 with Graves' hyperthyroidism.

The chain is built from TRBV24-1 and TRBJ2-3, with 7 bases that match TRBD2. CDR1 is KGHDR, CDR2 SFDVKD, per germline. The ends lost 1 base at V and 0 bases at J; junction bases unmatched: 3. The CDR3 totals 16 residues. This CDR3 is CATSDLAGTSTDTQYF. The CDR3 coding sequence is TGTGCCACCAGTGATTTAGCGGGGACTAGCACAGATACGCAGTATTTT.

This clonotype was seen only a few times. This chain links TRBV6-1 with TRBJ2-3; 8 bases are shared with TRBD1. V lost 3 bases and J lost 4; bases outside the gene matches: 3. The germline V gene encodes CDR1 MNHNS and CDR2 SASEGT. The CDR3 sequence is 14 residues long. Here the CDR3 DNA reads TGTGCCAGCAGTGATGACAGGGGATCAGATACGCAGTATTTT. Its protein is CASSDDRGSDTQYF.

A few counts support this clonotype. V gene TRBV24-1 combines with J gene TRBJ2-5, with a possible D match to TRBD1 (5 bases). The V gene's germline CDR1 is KGHDR and CDR2 SFDVKD. V dropped 4 bases and J dropped 0 bases, with 11 bases sitting between them. There are 15 residues in the CDR3. CDR3 nucleotides: TGTGCCACCAGTGACCGGACACCCAACCAAGAGACCCAGTACTTC. Protein: CATSDRTPNQETQYF.

There are a few counts of this clonotype. For the CDR3, the DNA is TGTGCCAGCAGCGCCATTTACCGGGGGAGGACTGGAAACACCATATATTTT. It is translated as CASSAIYRGRTGNTIYF. The J gene is TRBJ1-3, the V gene TRBV7-9; possible D gene TRBD1, 5 bases. The germline V gene has CDR1 SEHNR and CDR2 FQNEAQ (reference sequence). CDR3 length equals 17 residues. The V end was cut by 5 bases, the J end by 2 bases, with 19 bases between.

V and J are TRBV18 and TRBJ2-5, with D uncertain. Germline CDR1 is KGHSH and CDR2 is LQKENI. This CDR3 has 14 amino acids. Trimming removed 0 bases at V and 5 bases at J, with 10 bases between. The CDR3 reads CASSPPRSRETQYF. The CDR3 DNA follows: TGTGCCAGCTCACCACCGCGGAGTAGGGAGACCCAGTACTTC.

This chain joins TRBV11-3 and TRBJ2-1; D remains unclear. The CDR3 contains 16 residues. V lost 1 base, J lost 0 bases, and 10 bases lay in between. Per germline, CDR1 SGHNT and CDR2 YENEEA. The CDR3 here is CASSLVVASSYNEQFF. Written as DNA, the CDR3 is TGTGCCAGCAGCTTAGTTGTCGCGAGCTCCTACAATGAGCAGTTCTTC. Complete variable domain (other parts from reference TRBV11-3 and TRBJ2-1): EAGVVQSPRYKIIEKKQPVAFWCNPISGHNTLYWYLQNLGQGPELLIRYENEEAVDDSQLPKDRFSAERLKGVDSTLKIQPAELGDSAVYLCASSLVVASSYNEQFFGPGTRLTVL.

There are a few counts of this clonotype. This chain links TRBV18 with TRBJ1-1; no definite D call. Germline V gene data show CDR1 as KGHSH and CDR2 as LQKENI. V was shortened by 3 bases and J by 8 bases, with 10 bases between the two germline ends. The CDR3 contains 12 residues. The CDR3 bases are TGTGCCAGCTCACCTCTAAGCGGGGAAGCTTTCTTT. This encodes CASSPLSGEAFF.

This clonotype was observed at least ten times. The V gene is TRBV6-2 or TRBV6-3, the J gene TRBJ1-5; no clear D gene. Per germline, CDR1 MNHEY and CDR2 SVGEGT. V lost 4 bases to trimming and J lost 5 bases, with 15 bases between them. This CDR3 spans 15 amino acids. CDR3 loop: CASSFSLGRDQPQHF. CDR3 in DNA: TGTGCCAGCAGTTTCTCCCTGGGCCGGGATCAGCCCCAGCATTTT.

This clonotype was recorded a few times. V gene TRBV9 combines with J gene TRBJ2-7, with 10 nucleotides matching TRBD1. Germline V gives CDR1 SGDLS, CDR2 YYNGEE. The CDR3 runs 14 residues. The ends lost 6 bases at V and 5 bases at J; junction bases unmatched: 8. The CDR3, as DNA: TGTGCCAGCACTACCGGGACAGGGGTCCACGAGCAGTACTTC. As protein: CASTTGTGVHEQYF.

This clonotype was counted at least ten times. The chain links TRBV28 to TRBJ2-7, with a possible D match to TRBD2 (5 bases). Germline V gene lookup returns CDR1 MDHEN and CDR2 SYDVKM. The CDR3 totals 13 residues. Trimming stripped 2 bases from V and 2 bases from J, with 7 bases between. CDR3 nucleotides: TGTGCCAGCAGTTTAACTAGTGCCTACGAGCAGTACTTC. Translating it yields CASSLTSAYEQYF.

This clonotype was found a few times. Given a much more abundant clone one base away, this may be a read error. The chain combines TRBV5-1 with TRBJ2-1; TRBD2 matches at 11 bases. The germline gives CDR1 SGHRS, CDR2 YFSETQ. This CDR3 spans 18 amino acids. The J segment lost 0 bases and the V segment lost 4 bases, leaving 9 bases of the junction unmatched. This CDR3 is CASSLGLAGKVSYNEQFF. The CDR3 DNA follows: TGCGCCAGCAGCCTAGGACTAGCGGGTAAGGTCTCCTACAATGAGCAGTTCTTC.

This clonotype was counted many times. The V call is TRBV20-1, the J call TRBJ2-7; 9 bases map to TRBD1. The CDR3 contains 15 residues. Losses at the gene ends were 3 bases for V and 3 bases for J; bases not matched to a gene: 9. CDR1 DFQATT and CDR2 SNEGSKA come from the germline V gene (reference sequence). The DNA for the CDR3 is TGCAGTGCTAGGAACCCGGGACAGGGAAGCTACGAGCAGTACTTC. It encodes CSARNPGQGSYEQYF.

This clonotype was recorded many times. V is TRBV12-3 or TRBV12-4 and J is TRBJ2-7, with a tentative D call TRBD2 (7 bases). V was trimmed by 5 bases and J by 6 bases, leaving 23 bases between them. The CDR3 covers 16 residues. The CDR3 region is CASSLFRGGELGEQYF. The DNA of the CDR3 is TGTGCCAGCAGTCTCTTTCGCGGGGGCGAGTTGGGCGAGCAGTACTTC.

This clonotype was observed a few times. The V and J genes are TRBV6-5 and TRBJ2-7; 8 nucleotides agree with TRBD1. Germline CDR1 reads MNHEY; CDR2 reads SVGAGI. The CDR3 covers 15 residues. V shed 2 bases and J 1 base; nucleotides not matched to a gene: 4. This CDR3 is CASSYGTGLSYEQYF. The CDR3 bases are TGTGCCAGCAGTTACGGGACAGGATTGTCCTACGAGCAGTACTTC.

This clonotype was counted many times. CDR3 DNA: TGTGCCAGCAGCCTCGACAGGCCTCGCGAGCAGTACTTC. It specifies CASSLDRPREQYF. J is TRBJ2-7 and V is TRBV11-2, with a weak D call TRBD1 (6 bases). With 5 bases removed from V and 6 bases from J, the gap between germline ends came to 14 bases. The CDR3 consists of 13 residues. CDR1 and CDR2 (germline): SGHAT, FQNNGV.

This clonotype was counted ten times or more. V is TRBV5-1 and J is TRBJ2-3; 8 nucleotides agree with TRBD2. Germline assignment: CDR1 SGHRS and CDR2 YFSETQ. Trimming removed 1 base from V and 6 bases from J; junction bases left unmatched: 7. The CDR3 sequence is 15 residues long. CDR3 amino acids: CASSLRAGGLDTQYF. The CDR3 DNA is TGCGCCAGCAGCTTGCGGGCGGGAGGTCTCGATACGCAGTATTTT.

This clonotype was counted a few times. The V gene is TRBV20-1, the J gene TRBJ2-7, with TRBD2 matching 7 bases. The germline gives CDR1 DFQATT, CDR2 SNEGSKA (reference sequence). Trimming cost V 5 bases and J 7 bases; bases outside gene matches: 23. This CDR3 spans 17 amino acids. This chain's CDR3 is CSAHNRERGPGMEEQYF. The CDR3 bases are TGCAGTGCTCACAACCGGGAGCGGGGTCCGGGTATGGAGGAGCAGTACTTC.

This clonotype has only a few counts. V is TRBV10-3 and J is TRBJ2-1; D not certain. Trimming removed 3 bases at V and 3 bases at J, with 6 bases between. The CDR3 is made up of 13 amino acids. The germline V gene encodes CDR1 ENHRY and CDR2 SYGVKD. The CDR3 nucleotides read TGTGCCATCAGTGATAGAGTCTACAATGAGCAGTTCTTC. It encodes CAISDRVYNEQFF.

The chain employs TRBV11-2 and TRBJ2-7; the D gene is possibly TRBD1 (5 bases). V gave up 3 bases and J gave up 1 base, with 10 bases separating them. The CDR3 sequence is 14 residues long. Germline values: CDR1 SGHAT, CDR2 FQNNGV. This CDR3 reads CASSFIDSSYEQYF. The CDR3 region has the DNA TGTGCCAGCAGCTTCATCGACAGTTCCTACGAGCAGTACTTC. Drawing the rest from reference TRBV11-2 and TRBJ2-7, the complete variable domain is EAGVAQSPRYKIIEKRQSVAFWCNPISGHATLYWYQQILGQGPKLLIQFQNNGVVDDSQLPKDRFSAERLKGVDSTLKIQPAKLEDSAVYLCASSFIDSSYEQYFGPGTRLTVT.

With regard to this clonotype: A much more abundant neighbour one base away suggests this may be a read error. The chain carries TRBV6-2 or TRBV6-3 and TRBJ2-2; the match to TRBD2 covers 7 bases. Germline V gene lookup returns CDR1 MNHEY and CDR2 SVGEGT. The CDR3 extends over 17 amino acids. In DNA form, the CDR3 reads TGTGCCAGCAGTAGACTAGTGCTCGGAGCGGGGACCGGGGAGCCGTTTTTT. Translation: CASSRLVLGAGTGEPFF.